This TCR beta chain was documented in a study of control samples from healthy donors and cancer patients. The assay was immunoSEQ multiplex PCR, and TCRdb's table has in-frame clones only and misses some. This sample has about 120,000 clones; approximately 90% occur once, and the top ten carry roughly 12%. There are 13 residues in the CDR3. Trimming took off 1 base at V and 4 bases at J, with 7 bases between the two ends. This clonotype was sampled from a man aged 25-40 years in good health. This chain joins TRBV12-3 or TRBV12-4 and TRBJ1-2; D gene ambiguous. The specimen was blood. Here the CDR3 DNA reads TGTGCCAGCAGTTTAGGAATATCCTATGGCTACACCTTC. Translated: CASSLGISYGYTF.